This T cell receptor beta chain was retrieved from a study of brain T cells in children with intractable seizures. Study observations and caveats: Viral specificity was inferred only from CDR3 similarity; HCMV serostatus was unknown.

V was cut by 0 bases and J by 2 bases, with 17 bases left in between. The CDR3 runs to 18 residues. Per germline, CDR1 LNHNV and CDR2 YYDKDF (reference sequence). As regards this clone: Its antigen is not identified.

Only cases whose brain tissue showed the highest T cell transcript signatures were sequenced. Patients received at least one anti-epileptic drug before surgery. Repertoires were generated with immunoSEQ multiplex PCR, while TCRdb's copy carries only in-frame clones and drops some. The table lists 50,000 to 75,000 clones, approximately 94% of them singletons, with more than 0.3% in the top ten. This receptor was identified in a boy in the first two years of life with focal cortical dysplasia and intractable seizures. Sequenced here: peripheral blood, sampled at surgery. The chain has TRBV15 and TRBJ2-1; D call uncertain. The CDR3 DNA reads as TGTGCCACCAGCAGAGATTATGGGGTAGCAGCAGCCTACAATGAGCAGTTCTTC. It is translated as CATSRDYGVAAAYNEQFF.